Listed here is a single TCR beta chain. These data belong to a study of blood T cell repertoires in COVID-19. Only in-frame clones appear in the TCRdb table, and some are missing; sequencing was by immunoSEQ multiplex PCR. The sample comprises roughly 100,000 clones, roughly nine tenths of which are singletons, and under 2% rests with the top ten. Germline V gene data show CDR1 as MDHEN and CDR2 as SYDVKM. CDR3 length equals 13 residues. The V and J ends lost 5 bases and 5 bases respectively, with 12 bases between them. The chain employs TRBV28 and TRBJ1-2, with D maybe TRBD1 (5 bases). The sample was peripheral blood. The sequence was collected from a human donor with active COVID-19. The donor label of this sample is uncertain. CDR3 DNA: TGTGCCAGCAGTGCGACAGATCGTTATGGCTACACCTTC. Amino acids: CASSATDRYGYTF.